This entry describes one T cell receptor (beta chain). Its antigen is as yet unknown. These data come from a study of cytomegalovirus exposure and HLA in healthy donors. Study observations and caveats: Rarity held for most TCR sequences, but there were some public TCRs that occurred in many donors. There were under 200 TCR beta chains listed as cytomegalovirus-associated.

CDR1 and CDR2 from the germline V gene are SQVTM and ANQGSEA. Trimming cost V 7 bases and J 11 bases, with 20 bases left between them. CDR3 length: 12 amino acids. Method: immunoSEQ multiplex PCR; TCRdb's copy keeps in-frame clones and lacks some. The table has about 110,000 clones, about 94% seen once. The sample consisted of PBMCs. The receptor was isolated from a woman aged 18-35 years in good health and CMV-seronegative. V usage is TRBV29-1 and J usage is TRBJ1-2; tentatively, D is TRBD1 (5 bases). The CDR3 here is CSASPGLKMYTF. CDR3 DNA sequence: TGCAGCGCATCCCCGGGACTGAAGATGTACACCTTC.